Below, 29 T cell receptor beta chains from the same sample are listed, as sequenced in a study of T-cell reconstitution after alpha-beta-depleted transplantation in children. TCRbeta library preparation incorporated unique molecular identifiers. TCRdb ran MiXCR on the PCR reads and lists one entry per CDR3 protein. The sample lists hundreds of thousands of distinct CDR3 sequences, approximately 12% occurring once. Sequences were derived from PBMCs from the stem cell graft donor, sampled from the stem cell graft. The receptors stem from a human donor who donated a stem cell graft to a child with acute lymphoblastic leukemia.

The gene calls are TRBV28 and TRBJ2-5; a possible D gene is TRBD2 (7 bases). Germline-derived CDR1 and CDR2 are MDHEN and SYDVKM. V was clipped by 2 bases and J by 6 bases, with 16 bases between them. This CDR3 has 15 amino acids. The CDR3 sequence: CASSLAGAIKKTQYF. For the CDR3, the DNA is TGTGCCAGCAGTTTAGCGGGGGCCATAAAGAAGACCCAGTACTTC.

This clonotype was observed many times. J is TRBJ2-7 and V is TRBV5-5; D may be TRBD1 or TRBD2 (5 bases each). This CDR3 comprises 15 residues. V was shortened by 2 bases and J by 5 bases, with 17 bases between the two germline ends. Per the germline V gene, CDR1 is SGHKS and CDR2 is YYEKEE (reference sequence). Here the CDR3 reads CASSFWQGVYHEQYF. The CDR3 region has the DNA TGTGCCAGCAGCTTCTGGCAGGGAGTTTACCACGAGCAGTACTTC.

Notes on this clonotype: Just one base apart from a much larger clone, this may be a read error. CDR3 protein: CASSSGQVSTYEQYF. For the CDR3, the DNA is TGTGCCAGCAGCTCCGGACAGGTCTCAACCTACGAGCAGTACTTC. The J gene is TRBJ2-7, the V gene TRBV5-4; 7 bases are shared with TRBD1. Per germline, CDR1 SGHNT and CDR2 YYREEE (reference sequence). The junction had 8 bases not matched to a gene; V was cut back by 3 bases and J by 2 bases. The length of the CDR3 is 15 residues.

This clonotype was seen many times. The chain uses TRBV5-6 and TRBJ2-1, with 11 nucleotides matching TRBD1. This CDR3 spans 16 amino acids. With V trimmed by 2 bases and J by 7 bases, 8 bases remained unmatched. Germline V gives CDR1 SGHDT, CDR2 YYEEEE. The CDR3 region is CASSFFRDRGFNEQFF. CDR3 sequence (DNA): TGTGCCAGCAGCTTCTTCCGGGACAGGGGGTTTAATGAGCAGTTCTTC.

Points on this clonotype: This may arise from a read error, as a much more abundant clone is one base away. V is TRBV6-1 and J is TRBJ2-6; weak D call: TRBD1 (5 bases). Germline loops: CDR1 MNHNS, CDR2 SASEGT. This CDR3 region has 14 residues. The CDR3 is CASTNRPGPNVLTF. For the CDR3, the DNA is TGTGCCAGCACCAACAGGCCTGGGCCCAACGTCCTGACTTTC.

This clonotype appeared a few times. The chain links TRBV7-9 to TRBJ2-3, with TRBD2 as a possible D gene (6 bases). The CDR3 loop spans 14 amino acids. From germline, CDR1 is SEHNR and CDR2 FQNEAQ (reference sequence). The ends were cut back, 8 bases at V and 3 bases at J, with 15 bases in the middle. The CDR3 here is CASRIVGGTDTQYF. The CDR3 DNA sequence: TGTGCCAGCCGAATAGTAGGAGGGACAGATACGCAGTATTTT. The full variable domain, its missing parts supplied by reference TRBV7-9 and TRBJ2-3, is DTGVSQNPRHKITKRGQNVTFRCDPISEHNRLYWYRQTLGQGPEFLTYFQNEAQLEKSRLLSDRFSAERPKGSFSTLEIQRTEQGDSAMYLCASRIVGGTDTQYFGPGTRLTVL.

This clonotype was seen many times. This chain joins TRBV19 and TRBJ2-1, with TRBD2 identical over 9 bases. V gave up 4 bases and J gave up 3 bases; unmatched junction bases: 10. This CDR3 contains 17 residues. Germline V CDR1 and CDR2: LNHDA, SQIVND (reference sequence). The CDR3 region has the DNA TGTGCCAGTAGTACACTCTCCGGGACTAGCAACTACAATGAGCAGTTCTTC. Its translation: CASSTLSGTSNYNEQFF.

The rearrangement uses TRBV7-2 and TRBJ2-5; 7 bases fit TRBD2. Germline V gene sequence: CDR1 SGHTA, CDR2 FQGNSA. The CDR3 runs to 16 residues. V lost 0 bases, J lost 1 base, and 5 bases stayed unmatched. The CDR3 region is CASSLASASGQETQYF. In DNA form, the CDR3 reads TGTGCCAGCAGCTTAGCGTCGGCTAGCGGCCAAGAGACCCAGTACTTC.

The table lists this clonotype with many counts. The chain joins TRBV11-2 to TRBJ1-1; D is perhaps TRBD1 (5 bases). The CDR3 spans 13 residues. Germline CDR1 SGHAT, CDR2 FQNNGV. V dropped 4 bases and J dropped 1 base, with 7 bases sitting between them. In nucleotides, the CDR3 is TGTGCCAGCAGCTGGGGACCGAACACTGAAGCTTTCTTT. This encodes CASSWGPNTEAFF.

This clonotype occurred many times. The chain couples TRBV2 to TRBJ1-4; D is uncertain. Per the germline V gene, CDR1 is SNHLY and CDR2 is FYNNEI. V was clipped by 5 bases and J by 6 bases, with 13 bases between them. The CDR3 runs to 14 residues. CDR3 sequence: CASSLTTADEKLFF. The CDR3 DNA reads as TGTGCCAGCAGTCTGACTACGGCTGATGAAAAACTGTTTTTT. The whole variable domain, filled in from reference TRBV2 and TRBJ1-4, reads EPEVTQTPSHQVTQMGQEVILRCVPISNHLYFYWYRQILGQKVEFLVSFYNNEISEKSEIFDDQFSVERPDGSNFTLKIRSTKLEDSAMYFCASSLTTADEKLFFGSGTQLSVL.

This clonotype came up once. A junction end diverges from the germline sequence, so it may reflect a read error. V and J are TRBV6-5 and TRBJ2-7; the D gene is possibly TRBD1 (5 bases). The CDR3 is made up of 16 amino acids. Germline V gene data show CDR1 as MNHEY and CDR2 as SVGAGI. CDR3 protein: CATSYSISRQTYEQYF. The DNA for the CDR3 is TGTGCCACCAGTTACTCGATAAGTAGACAGACCTACGAACAGTACTTC.

This clonotype has only a few counts. The chain uses TRBV6-1 and TRBJ1-6; a weak D match, TRBD1 (5 bases). Germline lookup yields CDR1 MNHNS and CDR2 SASEGT. V lost 1 base, J lost 9 bases, and 22 bases lay in between. This CDR3 is built from 18 residues. CDR3 protein: CASSEERGRDWGSSPLHF. The DNA for the CDR3 is TGTGCCAGCAGTGAAGAGAGGGGCCGGGATTGGGGGAGTTCACCCCTCCACTTT.

This clonotype has more than one count but fewer than ten. This chain joins TRBV6-1 and TRBJ1-2, with D unresolved. This CDR3 is built from 13 residues. Trimming took 6 bases from V and 6 from J, leaving 14 bases between them. The germline gives CDR1 MNHNS, CDR2 SASEGT. CDR3 residues: CASSRRELHGYTF. Here the CDR3 DNA reads TGTGCCAGCAGCCGACGGGAACTTCATGGCTACACCTTC.

This clonotype was observed at least ten times. J is TRBJ1-1 and V is TRBV7-2; 7 bases are shared with TRBD1. The V segment lost 5 bases and the J segment 4 bases; nucleotides outside the gene matches: 7. This CDR3 is built from 14 residues. CDR1 is SGHTA and CDR2 is FQGNSA in the germline V gene. The CDR3 coding sequence is TGTGCCAGCAGCCCACAGGGGAGGGGCACTGAAGCTTTCTTT. As protein: CASSPQGRGTEAFF.

In its sample, this clonotype was seen many times. This chain joins TRBV6-2 or TRBV6-3 and TRBJ2-2, with 8 positions matching TRBD1. CDR1 and CDR2 (germline): MNHEY, SVGEGT. This CDR3 spans 17 amino acids. J was trimmed by 4 bases and V by 7 bases; bases with no gene match: 14. CDR3 region: CASNPARTGLPTGELFF. The CDR3 region has the DNA TGTGCCAGCAACCCAGCCAGGACAGGGTTGCCCACCGGGGAGCTGTTTTTT.

This clonotype was recorded only once. Being one base from a much bigger clone, this may be a read error. The chain couples TRBV29-1 to TRBJ1-5; D unclear. Germline V gene data show CDR1 as SQVTM and CDR2 as ANQGSEA. V lost 4 bases to trimming and J lost 4 bases, with 11 bases between them. This CDR3 spans 13 amino acids. The CDR3, as DNA: TGCAGCGTTGTTTGGTGGGATAATCAGCCCCAGCATTTT. Translated: CSVVWWDNQPQHF.

This clonotype was counted between two and nine times. The chain employs TRBV5-5 and TRBJ2-1; weak D call: TRBD2 (5 bases). Germline CDR1 is SGHKS and CDR2 is YYEKEE (reference sequence). The CDR3 contains 18 residues. Trimming took 2 bases from V and 2 from J, leaving 20 bases between them. The CDR3: CASSFLPAEVAPYNEQFF. As DNA, the CDR3 is TGTGCCAGCAGCTTCCTGCCCGCGGAGGTCGCCCCCTACAATGAGCAGTTCTTC. The whole variable domain, filled in from reference TRBV5-5 and TRBJ2-1, reads DAGVTQSPTHLIKTRGQQVTLRCSPISGHKSVSWYQQVLGQGPQFIFQYYEKEERGRGNFPDRFSARQFPNYSSELNVNALLLGDSALYLCASSFLPAEVAPYNEQFFGPGTRLTVL.

This clonotype was observed at least ten times. The gene calls are TRBV6-5 and TRBJ2-1; 15 bases line up with TRBD2. The CDR3 is 19 amino acids. Trimming cost V 2 bases and J 0 bases; bases outside gene matches: 5. Germline V CDR1 and CDR2: MNHEY, SVGAGI. CDR3 loop: CASSYSWTSGRASYNEQFF. The CDR3 region has the DNA TGTGCCAGCAGTTACAGTTGGACTAGCGGGAGGGCCTCCTACAATGAGCAGTTCTTC.

On this clonotype: This could be a read error, since a much larger clone is one nucleotide away. The conserved closing phenylalanine or tryptophan is absent in this CDR3, likely reflecting a read error. The chain is built from TRBV20-1 and TRBJ2-5, with D maybe TRBD1 (6 bases). Germline V CDR1 and CDR2: DFQATT, SNEGSKA (reference sequence). The CDR3 totals 14 residues. Trimming removed 5 bases from V and 2 bases from J, with 15 bases in between. The CDR3 coding sequence is TGCAGTGCTCTAAGCGCAGGGGTACAAGAGACCCAGTACTTG. This encodes CSALSAGVQETQYL.

The genes are TRBV7-2 and TRBJ2-3; D is uncertain. The CDR3 is 14 amino acids. Germline CDR1 is SGHTA and CDR2 is FQGNSA. Trimming shortened V by 3 bases and J by 1 base, and 8 bases separated the two germline ends. CDR3 sequence: CASSFQWGTDTQYF. The CDR3 nucleotides are TGTGCCAGCAGCTTTCAGTGGGGCACAGATACGCAGTATTTT.

This clonotype was observed at least ten times. The V gene is TRBV4-3, the J gene TRBJ2-7; D perhaps matches TRBD1 (5 bases). This CDR3 spans 15 amino acids. The V end lost 0 bases, the J end lost 5 bases, and 14 bases lay between the germline ends. CDR1 is LGHNA, CDR2 YSLEER, per germline. CDR3 in amino acids: CASSQDQGVGDEQYF. CDR3 nucleotides: TGCGCCAGCAGCCAAGACCAAGGGGTAGGTGACGAGCAGTACTTC.

This clonotype was counted at least ten times. V gene TRBV20-1 combines with J gene TRBJ1-6, with 8 bases that match TRBD1. J gave up 7 bases and V 2 bases, and 7 bases lay outside the gene matches. The CDR3 contains 15 residues. From germline, CDR1 is DFQATT and CDR2 SNEGSKA (reference sequence). CDR3 nucleotide sequence: TGCAGTGCTAGACCTGGGACAGGCGAGAATTCACCCCTCCACTTT. Translation gives CSARPGTGENSPLHF.

This clonotype was picked up many times. The chain employs TRBV30 and TRBJ1-5, with D unclear. Germline V gene sequence: CDR1 GTSNPN, CDR2 SVGIG (reference sequence). V lost 1 base and J lost 7, with 8 bases in between. This CDR3 is 12 amino acids long. CDR3 sequence reads: CAWSGIKQPQHF. The CDR3 region has the DNA TGTGCCTGGAGTGGGATAAAACAGCCCCAGCATTTT.

This clonotype was seen many times. This CDR3 is CASSLGGGEGNQPQHF. CDR3 in DNA: TGTGCCAGCAGTTTAGGAGGGGGCGAAGGCAATCAGCCCCAGCATTTT. V usage is TRBV12-3 or TRBV12-4 and J usage is TRBJ1-5; TRBD1 matches 7 bases. The CDR3 has 16 residues. With 1 base clipped from V and 2 bases from J, the junction kept 5 bases outside the gene matches.

V and J are TRBV12-5 and TRBJ1-2; TRBD1 agrees at 7 bases. V dropped 6 bases and J dropped 4; count of bases not matched to a gene: 14. Germline assignment: CDR1 LGHNT and CDR2 FRNRAP. The CDR3 runs to 16 residues. CDR3 nucleotides: TGTGCTAGTGGATCCCTTCAGGGGGAATTCGGCTATGGCTACACCTTC. Translation: CASGSLQGEFGYGYTF.

This clonotype was seen ten or more times. The chain couples TRBV5-1 to TRBJ2-3, with TRBD2 matching over 11 bases. Germline CDR1 is SGHRS and CDR2 is YFSETQ. The CDR3 is 17 amino acids. The trim removed 0 bases at V and 0 bases at J, leaving 3 bases unmatched. DNA of the CDR3: TGCGCCAGCAGCTTGGCTAGCGGGAGGTCTAGCACAGATACGCAGTATTTT. This translates into CASSLASGRSSTDTQYF.

This clonotype has a count of ten or more. The chain joins TRBV5-1 to TRBJ2-1; D not resolved. Germline loops: CDR1 SGHRS, CDR2 YFSETQ. The CDR3 has 13 amino acids. V gave up 3 bases and J gave up 14 bases, with 18 bases separating them. The CDR3 loop reads CASSWDDAHWKFF. The CDR3 DNA reads as TGCGCCAGCAGCTGGGATGACGCTCACTGGAAGTTCTTC.

This clonotype was seen ten or more times. The genes are TRBV4-3 and TRBJ2-1, with a weak D call TRBD1 (7 bases). The CDR3 has 14 amino acids. The germline V and J ends were trimmed by 4 bases and 8 bases, with 15 bases remaining between them. Per the germline V gene, CDR1 is LGHNA and CDR2 is YSLEER. The CDR3 here is CASSLSGGFDEQFF. CDR3 DNA: TGCGCCAGCAGCCTCTCAGGGGGGTTCGATGAGCAGTTCTTC.

As concerns this clonotype: One end of the junction does not line up with germline, which may come from a read error. This chain joins TRBV6-5 and TRBJ1-6; perhaps TRBD1 as D (5 bases). This CDR3 region has 14 residues. The germline V gene has CDR1 MNHEY and CDR2 SVGAGI. DNA for the CDR3: TGTGCCACCAGTTTAGGGCAGGGATCTTCACCCCTCCACTTT. It specifies CATSLGQGSSPLHF.